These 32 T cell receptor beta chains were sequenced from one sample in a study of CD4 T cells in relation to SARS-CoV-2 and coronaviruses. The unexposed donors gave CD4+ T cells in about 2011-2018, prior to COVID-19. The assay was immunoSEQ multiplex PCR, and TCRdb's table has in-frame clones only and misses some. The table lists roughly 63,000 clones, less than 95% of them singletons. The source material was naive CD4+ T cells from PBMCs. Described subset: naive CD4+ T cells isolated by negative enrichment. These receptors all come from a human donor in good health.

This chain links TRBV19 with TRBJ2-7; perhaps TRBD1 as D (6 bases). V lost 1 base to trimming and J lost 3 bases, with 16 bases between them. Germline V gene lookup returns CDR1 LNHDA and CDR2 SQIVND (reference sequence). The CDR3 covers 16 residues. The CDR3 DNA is TGTGCCAGTAGTATAGGAACCAGGGGAGCAAGCTACGAGCAGTACTTC. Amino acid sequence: CASSIGTRGASYEQYF.

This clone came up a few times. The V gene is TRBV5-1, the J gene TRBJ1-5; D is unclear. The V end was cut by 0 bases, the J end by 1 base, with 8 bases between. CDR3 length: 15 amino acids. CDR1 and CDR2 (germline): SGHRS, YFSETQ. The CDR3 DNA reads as TGCGCCAGCAGCTTGGACGGTTCCAGCAATCAGCCCCAGCATTTT. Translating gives CASSLDGSSNQPQHF.

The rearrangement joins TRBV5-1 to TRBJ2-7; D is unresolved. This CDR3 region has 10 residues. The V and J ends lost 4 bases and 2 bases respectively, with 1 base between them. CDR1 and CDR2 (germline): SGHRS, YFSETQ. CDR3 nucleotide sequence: TGCGCCAGCAGCGCCTACGAGCAGTACTTC. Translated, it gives CASSAYEQYF.

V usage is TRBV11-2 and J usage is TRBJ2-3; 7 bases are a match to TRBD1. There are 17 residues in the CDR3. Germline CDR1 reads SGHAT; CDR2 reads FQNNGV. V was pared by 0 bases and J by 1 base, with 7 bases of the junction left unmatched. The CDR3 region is CASSLEMTGSGTDTQYF. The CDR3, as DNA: TGTGCCAGCAGCTTAGAGATGACAGGGTCGGGCACAGATACGCAGTATTTT.

The CDR3 coding sequence is TGTGCCAGCAGCCACACGACAGGGATCGAGCAGTACTTC. Translation gives CASSHTTGIEQYF. The V call is TRBV5-4, the J call TRBJ2-7; 7 nucleotides line up with TRBD1. Per germline, CDR1 SGHNT and CDR2 YYREEE (reference sequence). The CDR3 is 13 amino acids. V dropped 4 bases and J dropped 6; count of bases not matched to a gene: 7. Full variable domain (missing parts from reference TRBV5-4 and TRBJ2-7): ETGVTQSPTHLIKTRGQQVTLRCSSQSGHNTVSWYQQALGQGPQFIFQYYREEENGRGNFPPRFSGLQFPNYSSELNVNALELDDSALYLCASSHTTGIEQYFGPGTRLTVT.

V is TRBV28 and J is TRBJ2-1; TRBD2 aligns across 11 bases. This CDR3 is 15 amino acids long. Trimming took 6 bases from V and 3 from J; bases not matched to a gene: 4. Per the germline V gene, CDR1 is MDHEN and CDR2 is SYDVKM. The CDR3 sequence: CASRSSGRFYNEQFF. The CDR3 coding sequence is TGTGCCAGCAGATCTAGCGGGAGGTTCTACAATGAGCAGTTCTTC.

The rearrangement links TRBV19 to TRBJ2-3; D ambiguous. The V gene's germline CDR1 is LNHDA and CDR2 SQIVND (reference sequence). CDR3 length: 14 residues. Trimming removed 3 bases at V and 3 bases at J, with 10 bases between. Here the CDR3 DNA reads TGTGCCAGTAGTATCGTTAGGGAAACAGATACGCAGTATTTT. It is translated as CASSIVRETDTQYF.

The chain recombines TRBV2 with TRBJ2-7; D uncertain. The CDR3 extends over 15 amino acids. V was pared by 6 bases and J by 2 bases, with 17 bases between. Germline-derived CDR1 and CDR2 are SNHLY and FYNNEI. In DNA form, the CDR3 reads TGTGCCAGCAGAAGGCAGCAGGACGTAGCCTACGAGCAGTACTTC. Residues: CASRRQQDVAYEQYF.

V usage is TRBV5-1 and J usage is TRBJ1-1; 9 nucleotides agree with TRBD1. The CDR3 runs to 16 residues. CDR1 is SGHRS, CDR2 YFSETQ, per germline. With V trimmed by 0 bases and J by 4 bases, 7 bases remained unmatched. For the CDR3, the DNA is TGCGCCAGCAGCTTGGGGCCAGACAGGGGGGGCACTGAAGCTTTCTTT. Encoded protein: CASSLGPDRGGTEAFF.

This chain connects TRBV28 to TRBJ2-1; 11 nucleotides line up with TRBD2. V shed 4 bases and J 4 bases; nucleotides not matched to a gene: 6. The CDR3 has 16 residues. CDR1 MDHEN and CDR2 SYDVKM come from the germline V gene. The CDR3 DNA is TGTGCCAGCAGTTCCCCGACTAGCGGGACGTACAATGAGCAGTTCTTC. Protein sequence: CASSSPTSGTYNEQFF.

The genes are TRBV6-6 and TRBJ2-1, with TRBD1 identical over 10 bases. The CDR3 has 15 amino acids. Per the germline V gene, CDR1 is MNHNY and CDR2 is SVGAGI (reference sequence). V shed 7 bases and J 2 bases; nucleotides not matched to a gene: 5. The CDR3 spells CASIGQGVAYNEQFF. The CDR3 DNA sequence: TGTGCCAGCATCGGACAGGGGGTTGCCTACAATGAGCAGTTCTTC.

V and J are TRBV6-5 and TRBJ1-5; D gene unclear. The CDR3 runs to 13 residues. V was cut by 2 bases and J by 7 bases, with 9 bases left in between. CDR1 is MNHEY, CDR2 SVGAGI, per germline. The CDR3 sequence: CASSYREGQPQHF. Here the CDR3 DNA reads TGTGCCAGCAGTTACAGGGAGGGACAGCCCCAGCATTTT.

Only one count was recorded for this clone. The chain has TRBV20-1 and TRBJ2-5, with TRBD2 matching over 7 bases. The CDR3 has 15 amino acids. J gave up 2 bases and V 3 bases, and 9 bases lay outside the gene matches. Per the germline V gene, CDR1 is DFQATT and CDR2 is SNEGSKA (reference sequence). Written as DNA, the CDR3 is TGCAGTGCTAGTGGGCTAGCGGACCCACAAGAGACCCAGTACTTC. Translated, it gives CSASGLADPQETQYF.

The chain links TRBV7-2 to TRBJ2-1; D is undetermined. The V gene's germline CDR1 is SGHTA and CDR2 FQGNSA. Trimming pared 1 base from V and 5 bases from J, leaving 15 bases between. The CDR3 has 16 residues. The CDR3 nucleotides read TGTGCCAGCAGCTTAGTAAGGAGCTTGAACCACAATGAGCAGTTCTTC. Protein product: CASSLVRSLNHNEQFF. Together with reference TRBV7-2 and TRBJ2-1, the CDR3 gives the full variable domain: GAGVSQSPSNKVTEKGKDVELRCDPISGHTALYWYRQSLGQGLEFLIYFQGNSAPDKSGLPSDRFSAERTGGSVSTLTIQRTQQEDSAVYLCASSLVRSLNHNEQFFGPGTRLTVL.

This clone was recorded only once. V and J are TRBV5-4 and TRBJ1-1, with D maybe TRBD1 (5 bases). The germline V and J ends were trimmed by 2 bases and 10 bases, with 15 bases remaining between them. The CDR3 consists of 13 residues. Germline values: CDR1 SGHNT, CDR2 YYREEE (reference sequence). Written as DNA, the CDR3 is TGTGCCAGCAGCTTCGGACAAGCCCCAGGAGCTTTCTTT. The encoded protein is CASSFGQAPGAFF.

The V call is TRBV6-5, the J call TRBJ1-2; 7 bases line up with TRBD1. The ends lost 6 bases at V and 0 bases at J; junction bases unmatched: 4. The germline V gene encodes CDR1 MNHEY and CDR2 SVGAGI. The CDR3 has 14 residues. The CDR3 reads CASRVTGSNYGYTF. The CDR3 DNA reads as TGTGCCAGCAGAGTGACAGGGTCTAACTATGGCTACACCTTC.

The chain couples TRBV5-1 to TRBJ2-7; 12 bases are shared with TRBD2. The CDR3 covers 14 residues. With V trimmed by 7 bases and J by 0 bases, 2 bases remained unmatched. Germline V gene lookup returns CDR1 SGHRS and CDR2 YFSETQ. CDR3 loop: CASRTSGDSYEQYF. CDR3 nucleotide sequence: TGCGCCAGCCGGACTAGCGGGGACTCCTACGAGCAGTACTTC.

The CDR3 reads CSASSGWGSYNEQFF. Here the CDR3 DNA reads TGCAGTGCTAGTTCAGGGTGGGGCTCCTACAATGAGCAGTTCTTC. The genes are TRBV20-1 and TRBJ2-1, with D perhaps matching TRBD1 (5 bases). CDR3 size: 15 residues. Per germline, CDR1 DFQATT and CDR2 SNEGSKA (reference sequence). V lost 3 bases and J lost 0, with 12 bases in between.

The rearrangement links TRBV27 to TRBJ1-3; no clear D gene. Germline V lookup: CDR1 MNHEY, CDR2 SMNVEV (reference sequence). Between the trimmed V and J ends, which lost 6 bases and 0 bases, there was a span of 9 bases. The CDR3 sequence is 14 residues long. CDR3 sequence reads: CASRPSGSGNTIYF. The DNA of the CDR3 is TGTGCCAGCAGACCCTCGGGCTCTGGAAACACCATATATTTT.

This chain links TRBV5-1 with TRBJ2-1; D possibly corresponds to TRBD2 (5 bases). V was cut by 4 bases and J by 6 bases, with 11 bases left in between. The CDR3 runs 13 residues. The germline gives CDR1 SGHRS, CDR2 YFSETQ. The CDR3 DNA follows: TGCGCCAGCAGCCGAGAGGGCCGCAATGAGCAGTTCTTC. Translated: CASSREGRNEQFF.

Here the CDR3 DNA reads TGTGCCAGCAGTTTCCCTCCCGGTGTCTACGAGCAGTACTTC. It specifies CASSFPPGVYEQYF. This rearrangement joins TRBV28 to TRBJ2-7; D not resolved. V dropped 3 bases and J dropped 3 bases, with 12 bases sitting between them. CDR1 MDHEN and CDR2 SYDVKM come from the germline V gene. The CDR3 runs 14 residues.

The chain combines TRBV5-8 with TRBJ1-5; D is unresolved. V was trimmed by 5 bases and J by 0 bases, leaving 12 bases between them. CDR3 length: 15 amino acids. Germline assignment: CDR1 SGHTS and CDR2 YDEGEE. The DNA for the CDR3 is TGTGCCAGCAGTAGTTGGACTTTTAGCAATCAGCCCCAGCATTTT. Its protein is CASSSWTFSNQPQHF.

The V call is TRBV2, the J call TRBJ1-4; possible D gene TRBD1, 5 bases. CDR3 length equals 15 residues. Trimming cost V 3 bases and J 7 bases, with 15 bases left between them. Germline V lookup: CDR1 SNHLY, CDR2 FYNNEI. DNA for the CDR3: TGTGCCAGCAGTGAGGTTGGCAGGGCGGTTGAAAAACTGTTTTTT. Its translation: CASSEVGRAVEKLFF.

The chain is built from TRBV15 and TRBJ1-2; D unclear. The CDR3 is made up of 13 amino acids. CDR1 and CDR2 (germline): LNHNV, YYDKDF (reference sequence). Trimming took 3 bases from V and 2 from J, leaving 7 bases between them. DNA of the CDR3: TGTGCCACCAGCAGCGGCACCAACTATGGCTACACCTTC. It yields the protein CATSSGTNYGYTF.

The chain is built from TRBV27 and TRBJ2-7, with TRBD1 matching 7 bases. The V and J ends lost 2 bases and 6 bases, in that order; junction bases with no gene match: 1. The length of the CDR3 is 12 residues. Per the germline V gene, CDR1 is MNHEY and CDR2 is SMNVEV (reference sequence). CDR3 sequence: CASSLEGAEQYF. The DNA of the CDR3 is TGTGCCAGCAGTTTAGAGGGGGCCGAGCAGTACTTC.

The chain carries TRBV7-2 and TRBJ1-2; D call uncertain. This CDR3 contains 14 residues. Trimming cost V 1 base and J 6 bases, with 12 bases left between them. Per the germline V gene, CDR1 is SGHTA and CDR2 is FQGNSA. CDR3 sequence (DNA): TGTGCCAGCAGCTTAGGAGGCCTAATAGATGGCTACACCTTC. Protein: CASSLGGLIDGYTF.

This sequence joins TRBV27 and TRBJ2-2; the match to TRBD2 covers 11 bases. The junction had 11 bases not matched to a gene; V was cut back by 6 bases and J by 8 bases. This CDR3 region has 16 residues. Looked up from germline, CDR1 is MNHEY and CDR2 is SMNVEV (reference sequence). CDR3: CASRANPTSGIGELFF. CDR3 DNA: TGTGCCAGCAGAGCAAATCCGACTAGCGGGATAGGGGAGCTGTTTTTT.

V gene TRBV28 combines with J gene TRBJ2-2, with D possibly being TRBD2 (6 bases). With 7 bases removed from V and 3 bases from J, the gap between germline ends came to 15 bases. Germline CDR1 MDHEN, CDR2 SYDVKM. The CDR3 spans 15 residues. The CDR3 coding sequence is TGTGCCAGCACAATGGGGGGAGGCCACACCGGGGAGCTGTTTTTT. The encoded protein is CASTMGGGHTGELFF.

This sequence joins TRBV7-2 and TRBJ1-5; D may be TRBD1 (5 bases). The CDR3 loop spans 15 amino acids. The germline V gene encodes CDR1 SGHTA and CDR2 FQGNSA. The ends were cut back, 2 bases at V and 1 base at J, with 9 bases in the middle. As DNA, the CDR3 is TGTGCCAGCAGCTTACAGGGAACGAGCAATCAGCCCCAGCATTTT. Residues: CASSLQGTSNQPQHF.

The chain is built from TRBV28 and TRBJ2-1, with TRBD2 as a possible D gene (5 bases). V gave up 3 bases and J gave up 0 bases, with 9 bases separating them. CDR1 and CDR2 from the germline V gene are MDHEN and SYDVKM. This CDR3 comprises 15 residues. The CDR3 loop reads CASSFYGISYNEQFF. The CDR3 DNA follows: TGTGCCAGCAGTTTTTACGGGATCTCCTACAATGAGCAGTTCTTC.

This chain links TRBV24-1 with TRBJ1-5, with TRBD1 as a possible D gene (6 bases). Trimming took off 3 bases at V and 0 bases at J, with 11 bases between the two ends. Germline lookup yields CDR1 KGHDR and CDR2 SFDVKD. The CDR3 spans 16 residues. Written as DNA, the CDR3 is TGTGCCACCAGTGATGGGACACTCTATAGCAATCAGCCCCAGCATTTT. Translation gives CATSDGTLYSNQPQHF.

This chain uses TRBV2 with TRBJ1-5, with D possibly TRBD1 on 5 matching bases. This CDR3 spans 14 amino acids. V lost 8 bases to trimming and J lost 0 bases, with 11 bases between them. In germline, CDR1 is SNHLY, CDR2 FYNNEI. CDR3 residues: CASSGQISNQPQHF. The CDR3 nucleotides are TGTGCCAGCTCTGGACAAATTAGCAATCAGCCCCAGCATTTT.